These 20 T cell receptor beta chains came from one sample sequenced in a study of long-term antiretroviral therapy in people with HIV. Version v3.0 of the immunoSEQ assay ran at survey level. Only in-frame clones appear in the TCRdb table, and some are missing; sequencing was by immunoSEQ multiplex PCR. The sample records about 19,000 clones, roughly 83% being singletons. Material: unsorted PBMCs, obtained 0.9 years after starting antiretroviral therapy. Every receptor here comes from a man between 18 and 35 years old with HIV.

The rearrangement joins TRBV29-1 to TRBJ2-3; D is unclear. This CDR3 has 14 residues. V lost 7 bases to trimming and J lost 2 bases, with 16 bases between them. From germline, CDR1 is SQVTM and CDR2 ANQGSEA. The DNA of the CDR3 is TGCAGCGGCCGGCACACGGTTTACACAGATACGCAGTATTTT. It yields the protein CSGRHTVYTDTQYF.

This clone is a singleton in its sample. The chain is built from TRBV13 and TRBJ1-2; TRBD1 matches at 11 bases. The V gene's germline CDR1 is PRHDT and CDR2 FYEKMQ (reference sequence). This CDR3 has 16 amino acids. Unmatched junction bases numbered 7, after V lost 5 bases and J lost 2 bases. Written as DNA, the CDR3 is TGTGCCAGCAGCGTCTACCGGGACAGGGGGAACTATGGCTACACCTTC. Translated: CASSVYRDRGNYGYTF.

The chain has TRBV9 and TRBJ2-3; D is ambiguous. Germline-derived CDR1 and CDR2 are SGDLS and YYNGEE. Trimming removed 3 bases from V and 3 bases from J, with 8 bases in between. The CDR3 totals 13 residues. The DNA for the CDR3 is TGTGCCAGCAGCGAAGGACCAACAGATACGCAGTATTTT. Protein product: CASSEGPTDTQYF. Using reference TRBV9 and TRBJ2-3 for the parts outside the CDR3, the full variable domain is DSGVTQTPKHLITATGQRVTLRCSPRSGDLSVYWYQQSLDQGLQFLIQYYNGEERAKGNILERFSAQQFPDLHSELNLSSLELGDSALYFCASSEGPTDTQYFGPGTRLTVL.

The chain recombines TRBV5-1 with TRBJ1-2; TRBD1 might be the D (5 bases). The CDR3 is 14 residues long. Germline CDR1 reads SGHRS; CDR2 reads YFSETQ. With 4 bases removed from V and 5 bases from J, the gap between germline ends came to 15 bases. DNA for the CDR3: TGCGCCAGCAGCCAGGCCGGTCGGGGGTATGGCTACACCTTC. Translation gives CASSQAGRGYGYTF.

The chain recombines TRBV5-1 with TRBJ2-2; D is ambiguous. The germline V and J ends were trimmed by 1 base and 4 bases, with 8 bases remaining between them. From germline, CDR1 is SGHRS and CDR2 YFSETQ. This CDR3 contains 14 residues. Written as DNA, the CDR3 is TGCGCCAGCAGCTTGTGGGTCTCCACCGGGGAGCTGTTTTTT. Amino acid sequence: CASSLWVSTGELFF. Combining the CDR3 with reference TRBV5-1 and TRBJ2-2 gives the whole variable domain KAGVTQTPRYLIKTRGQQVTLSCSPISGHRSVSWYQQTPGQGLQFLFEYFSETQRNKGNFPGRFSGRQFSNSRSEMNVSTLELGDSALYLCASSLWVSTGELFFGEGSRLTVL.

This chain connects TRBV15 to TRBJ1-6; 9 bases align to TRBD1. The ends lost 4 bases at V and 10 bases at J; junction bases unmatched: 8. Per the germline V gene, CDR1 is LNHNV and CDR2 is YYDKDF (reference sequence). This CDR3 has 15 amino acids. CDR3 sequence (DNA): TGTGCCACCAGCACCCGGGACAGGGATCAATCACCCCTCCACTTT. Amino acid sequence: CATSTRDRDQSPLHF.

The genes are TRBV7-8 and TRBJ1-5; tentative D call: TRBD1 (5 bases). The V gene's germline CDR1 is SGHVS and CDR2 FQNEAQ. Between the trimmed V and J ends, which lost 5 bases and 2 bases, there was a span of 13 bases. This CDR3 has 15 amino acids. CDR3 region: CASSPGPTGNQPQHF. In DNA, the CDR3 is TGTGCCAGCAGCCCGGGACCGACGGGCAATCAGCCCCAGCATTTT. Supplemented by reference TRBV7-8 and TRBJ1-5, the full variable domain reads GAGVSQSPRYKVAKRGQDVALRCDPISGHVSLFWYQQALGQGPEFLTYFQNEAQLDKSGLPSDRFFAERPEGSVSTLKIQRTQQEDSAVYLCASSPGPTGNQPQHFGDGTRLSIL.

The chain has TRBV2 and TRBJ2-7, with TRBD1 matching over 9 bases. The germline V gene has CDR1 SNHLY and CDR2 FYNNEI. V shed 6 bases and J 4 bases; nucleotides not matched to a gene: 4. The CDR3 covers 13 residues. The CDR3 is CASRGTGTYEQYV. DNA for the CDR3: TGTGCCAGCAGGGGGACAGGGACTTACGAGCAGTACGTC.

The gene calls are TRBV6-1 and TRBJ1-6; D is perhaps TRBD1 (5 bases). Trimming cost V 6 bases and J 2 bases, with 11 bases left between them. Germline loops: CDR1 MNHNS, CDR2 SASEGT. This CDR3 has 15 residues. CDR3: CASRQDSTYNSPLHF. The CDR3 DNA reads as TGTGCCAGCAGACAGGATTCAACCTATAATTCACCCCTCCACTTT.

The CDR3 protein is CASRLARGGELFF. The CDR3 DNA reads TGTGCCAGTCGACTAGCGAGGGGCGGGGAGCTGTTTTTT. This chain connects TRBV19 to TRBJ2-2; 8 bases are a match to TRBD2. Germline V gene sequence: CDR1 LNHDA, CDR2 SQIVND (reference sequence). The CDR3 contains 13 residues. The V segment lost 8 bases and the J segment 7 bases; nucleotides outside the gene matches: 6.

The chain joins TRBV25-1 to TRBJ1-1; weak D call: TRBD1 (6 bases). The germline V and J ends were trimmed by 6 bases and 4 bases, with 9 bases remaining between them. Per the germline V gene, CDR1 is MGHDK and CDR2 is SYGVNS. The CDR3 extends over 12 amino acids. As DNA, the CDR3 is TGTGCCAGCAGAGGCAGGGGCACTGAAGCTTTCTTT. The encoded protein is CASRGRGTEAFF.

This chain connects TRBV7-2 to TRBJ1-2; D call uncertain. V lost 10 bases and J 3 bases, leaving 12 bases between the germline ends. There are 12 residues in the CDR3. CDR1 is SGHTA and CDR2 is FQGNSA in the germline V gene. For the CDR3, the DNA is TGTGCCACTAAGTTTGGGGACTATGGCTACACCTTC. Protein product: CATKFGDYGYTF.

The chain joins TRBV6-5 to TRBJ2-7; D gene ambiguous. The CDR3 runs 14 residues. Trimming pared 1 base from V and 3 bases from J, leaving 10 bases between. Germline lookup yields CDR1 MNHEY and CDR2 SVGAGI. In DNA, the CDR3 is TGTGCCAGCAGTTACTTGGATAGCCTCTACGAGCAGTACTTC. Protein: CASSYLDSLYEQYF.

The rearrangement joins TRBV10-3 to TRBJ2-3; TRBD2 agrees at 9 bases. V trimming: 3 bases; J trimming: 2 bases; junction bases outside the gene matches: 6. The CDR3 contains 16 residues. CDR1 and CDR2 (germline): ENHRY, SYGVKD. CDR3 sequence reads: CAISDPSGDTTDTQYF. In DNA form, the CDR3 reads TGTGCCATCAGTGATCCTAGCGGGGATACCACAGATACGCAGTATTTT.

The chain couples TRBV4-1 to TRBJ1-2, with TRBD1 identical over 8 bases. The V and J ends lost 0 bases and 8 bases, in that order; junction bases with no gene match: 14. The CDR3 length is 17 residues. Germline V gene lookup returns CDR1 MGHRA and CDR2 YSYEKL. In DNA, the CDR3 is TGCGCCAGCAGCCAAGATCTAGGAACAGGGGGGGCCGCCGGCTACACCTTC. Residues: CASSQDLGTGGAAGYTF.

V is TRBV6-1 and J is TRBJ1-3; no clear D. With 3 bases removed from V and 0 bases from J, the gap between germline ends came to 9 bases. The CDR3 contains 15 residues. Looked up from germline, CDR1 is MNHNS and CDR2 is SASEGT. The CDR3 sequence is CASSDSPSSGNTIYF. CDR3 in DNA: TGTGCCAGCAGTGACAGCCCGAGCTCTGGAAACACCATATATTTT.

This chain joins TRBV11-2 and TRBJ1-1; 7 nucleotides align to TRBD1. The CDR3 covers 12 residues. Germline CDR1 reads SGHAT; CDR2 reads FQNNGV. V was clipped by 4 bases and J by 11 bases; unmatched bases: 7. CDR3 DNA sequence: TGTGCCAGCAGCTCTCAGGGGGTTCGGGCTTTCTTT. This codes for CASSSQGVRAFF.

The chain joins TRBV7-9 to TRBJ1-2; 7 positions agree with TRBD1. The CDR3 contains 15 residues. V was pared by 0 bases and J by 7 bases, with 8 bases of the junction left unmatched. Germline CDR1 is SEHNR and CDR2 is FQNEAQ (reference sequence). CDR3 DNA: TGTGCCAGCAGCTTAGCGGGCGAGGGGGCGGCTGGCTACACCTTC. It codes for CASSLAGEGAAGYTF.

V usage is TRBV5-5 and J usage is TRBJ1-1; tentatively, D is TRBD1 (5 bases). This CDR3 is built from 14 residues. CDR1 and CDR2 from the germline V gene are SGHKS and YYEKEE (reference sequence). V lost 3 bases and J 11 bases, leaving 20 bases between the germline ends. The chain's CDR3 is CASSSWDRSAGAFF. For the CDR3, the DNA is TGTGCCAGCAGCTCCTGGGACCGGTCGGCGGGGGCTTTCTTT.

This clone was seen only a few times. V usage is TRBV28 and J usage is TRBJ2-7; no clear D. V lost 9 bases and J lost 0, with 12 bases in between. This CDR3 spans 13 amino acids. The germline gives CDR1 MDHEN, CDR2 SYDVKM. CDR3 amino acids: CASFGSSSYEQYV. CDR3 coding DNA: TGTGCCAGTTTTGGGTCGAGCTCCTACGAGCAGTACGTC.